The rows below give T cell receptor beta chains drawn from one sample of a study of monozygotic twins with inflammatory bowel disease. For each CDR3 protein, TCRdb gives one entry from its re-call of the 5' RACE reads, without DNA. The sample holds roughly 200,000 distinct CDR3 sequences. The specimen was blood. The receptors come from a human donor with ulcerative colitis or Crohn's disease, or a healthy co-twin of an affected twin (not recorded which). Both conserved end residues are part of each CDR3.

j_call v_call cdr3_aa
TRBJ2-7 TRBV12-3/TRBV12-4 CASSETGYEQYF
TRBJ2-3 TRBV5-1 CASRESSTDTQYF
TRBJ2-2 TRBV23-1 CASRTAGGPTGELFF
TRBJ1-2 TRBV6-2/TRBV6-3 CASSSRDGYNYGYTF
TRBJ1-5 TRBV20-1 CSASSYAGVRPQHF
TRBJ1-5 TRBV27 CASSTGDNQPQHF
TRBJ2-7 TRBV5-4 CASSWGLPEAYEQYF
TRBJ1-1 TRBV5-1 CASSFWQGGNTEAFF
TRBJ1-3 TRBV4-1 CASSPGPDSSGNTIYF
TRBJ1-6 TRBV19 CASSTGPLSSPLHF
TRBJ2-7 TRBV6-5 CASSYSGRATYEQYF
TRBJ2-7 TRBV30 CAWRTGTLPYEQYF
TRBJ2-5 TRBV7-9 CASSLVAGGLETQYF
TRBJ2-3 TRBV5-1 CASSLGGANTDTQYF
TRBJ1-4 TRBV10-3 CAISGQGYEKLFF
TRBJ2-1 TRBV7-3 CASSSGGYNEQFF
TRBJ2-2 TRBV6-6 CASNQFPNTGELFF
TRBJ2-7 TRBV5-1 CASSLGGQVSYEQYF
TRBJ1-1 TRBV12-3/TRBV12-4 CASSLPTPWGNTEAFF
TRBJ2-1 TRBV7-7 CASRGPGDEQFF
TRBJ2-7 TRBV19 CASKQGPNSYEQYF
TRBJ2-6 TRBV6-1 CASGNSGANVLTF
TRBJ1-4 TRBV7-2 CASSLVFADRQNEKLFF
TRBJ2-2 TRBV6-5 CASSSPIKVGAGELFF
TRBJ1-6 TRBV7-9 CASSLVGQSSYNSPLHF
TRBJ2-2 TRBV7-8 CASKQGAAGELFF
TRBJ2-6 TRBV18 CASSLTTGSSGANVLTF
TRBJ2-3 TRBV5-6 CASSLRSGGDGTDTQYF
TRBJ2-7 TRBV7-8 CASMASRSYEQYF
TRBJ2-2 TRBV6-2/TRBV6-3 CASNSLAGVNTGELFF
TRBJ2-7 TRBV20-1 CSATGEGSYEQYF
TRBJ2-7 TRBV7-9 CASSLAMGPPDEQYF
TRBJ2-7 TRBV12-3/TRBV12-4 CASSFAIYEQYF
TRBJ1-4 TRBV12-3/TRBV12-4 CASSLAGWLANEKLFF
TRBJ2-2 TRBV7-9 CASSFIGGTNTGELFF
TRBJ2-3 TRBV5-1 CASSSISTDTQYF
TRBJ2-2 TRBV6-5 CASSYSPGEGTGELFF
TRBJ2-1 TRBV6-5 CASRSGTYNEQFF
TRBJ2-2 TRBV11-2 CASSSWTVRGTGELFF
TRBJ2-7 TRBV20-1 CSAPRTSGALYEQYF
TRBJ1-6 TRBV3-1 CASSQVGGSSYNSPLHF
TRBJ1-1 TRBV12-3/TRBV12-4 CASSFVGAGAFF
TRBJ2-2 TRBV24-1 CATSDLQRQGTGELFF
TRBJ1-2 TRBV2 CASSYRDRGPDNYGYTF
TRBJ2-1 TRBV6-5 CASSYLADHSLYNEQFF
TRBJ1-3 TRBV20-1 CSAQFPNSGNTIYF
TRBJ1-6 TRBV10-3 CATIRRDRDNSPLHF
TRBJ2-3 TRBV5-1 CASGSDGTDTQYF
TRBJ2-1 TRBV7-2 CASSLGQGWGSGEQFF